These 32 T cell receptor beta chains originate from one sample sequenced in a study of T cells after yellow fever vaccination (dated by TCRdb to between 2019 and 2020). Libraries came from 5' RACE. Reads for this sample came from an Illumina NovaSeq 6000. TCRdb trimmed public reads at Q25 via fastp, called clones via MiXCR and kept in-frame beta chains. One record per CDR3 amino acid sequence lists the most common genes and DNA. The sample includes some 250,000 distinct CDR3 sequences, with around 3.5% observed a single time. The top ten constitute 15% to 20% of the sample. This specimen's treatment or condition label, interpreted: live attenuated yellow fever vaccine strain. Source: PBMCs, taken 15 days after the yellow fever booster vaccination. The receptors were gathered from a young man who received the YFV17D yellow fever vaccine.

V is TRBV7-9 and J is TRBJ1-6; 9 bases fit TRBD1. This CDR3 has 16 amino acids. V was pared by 2 bases and J by 7 bases, with 6 bases of the junction left unmatched. Germline CDR1 is SEHNR and CDR2 is FQNEAQ (reference sequence). The CDR3 DNA follows: TGTGCCAGCAGCTTATATGGTGGGACAGGGAATTCACCCCTCCACTTT. This translates into CASSLYGGTGNSPLHF.

The table lists this clonotype with many counts. V is TRBV4-3 and J is TRBJ2-1; 9 bases line up with TRBD1. CDR3 length: 17 residues. V dropped 0 bases and J dropped 8; count of bases not matched to a gene: 11. The germline gives CDR1 LGHNA, CDR2 YSLEER. The CDR3 sequence is CASSQDPGQGMVHEQFF. The DNA for the CDR3 is TGCGCCAGCAGCCAAGATCCCGGACAGGGGATGGTACATGAGCAGTTCTTC.

This clonotype was seen repeatedly, ten times or more. This sequence joins TRBV2 and TRBJ2-4; 8 nucleotides line up with TRBD1. Germline V lookup: CDR1 SNHLY, CDR2 FYNNEI. This CDR3 is 14 amino acids long. The junction had 5 bases not matched to a gene; V was cut back by 5 bases and J by 5 bases. CDR3 nucleotide sequence: TGTGCCAGCAGTACCGACAGGGGCGAAAACATTCAGTACTTC. Translating gives CASSTDRGENIQYF. Looking up the rest from reference TRBV2 and TRBJ2-4 gives the full variable domain: EPEVTQTPSHQVTQMGQEVILRCVPISNHLYFYWYRQILGQKVEFLVSFYNNEISEKSEIFDDQFSVERPDGSNFTLKIRSTKLEDSAMYFCASSTDRGENIQYFGAGTRLSVL.

Ten or more counts support this clonotype. This chain joins TRBV4-1 and TRBJ2-2; D not certain. Germline V gives CDR1 MGHRA, CDR2 YSYEKL. V lost 3 bases and J 2 bases, leaving 10 bases between the germline ends. CDR3 length: 15 residues. The CDR3 protein is CASSHNARNTGELFF. The DNA of the CDR3 is TGCGCCAGCAGCCATAACGCAAGAAACACCGGGGAGCTGTTTTTT.

This clonotype was picked up many times. The V call is TRBV4-3, the J call TRBJ2-1; either TRBD1 or TRBD2 may fit D (5 bases each). V lost 4 bases to trimming and J lost 5 bases, with 15 bases between them. Germline lookup yields CDR1 LGHNA and CDR2 YSLEER. CDR3 length equals 15 residues. This CDR3 is CASSRTGTTNNEQFF. DNA for the CDR3: TGCGCCAGCAGCCGGACCGGGACGACCAACAATGAGCAGTTCTTC.

This clonotype appeared many times. This chain connects TRBV12-3 or TRBV12-4 to TRBJ2-5; tentative D call: TRBD2 (5 bases). The CDR3 extends over 13 amino acids. V was trimmed by 3 bases and J by 4 bases, leaving 9 bases between them. CDR3 sequence: CASSLRAPETQYF. As DNA, the CDR3 is TGTGCCAGCAGTTTGCGGGCCCCAGAGACCCAGTACTTC.

This clonotype was counted many times. The chain couples TRBV2 to TRBJ2-2; 7 nucleotides align to TRBD1. J gave up 2 bases and V 8 bases, and 8 bases lay outside the gene matches. The CDR3 runs 15 residues. Germline lookup yields CDR1 SNHLY and CDR2 FYNNEI. The CDR3 loop is CASGTGVENTGELFF. The CDR3 DNA follows: TGTGCCAGCGGCACAGGGGTGGAAAACACCGGGGAGCTGTTTTTT. Drawing the rest from reference TRBV2 and TRBJ2-2, the complete variable domain is EPEVTQTPSHQVTQMGQEVILRCVPISNHLYFYWYRQILGQKVEFLVSFYNNEISEKSEIFDDQFSVERPDGSNFTLKIRSTKLEDSAMYFCASGTGVENTGELFFGEGSRLTVL.

In the case of this clonotype: This may arise from a read error, as a much more abundant clone is one base away. The chain couples TRBV20-1 to TRBJ1-1; possibly TRBD1 for D (6 bases). The CDR3 covers 13 residues. Germline loops: CDR1 DFQATT, CDR2 SNEGSKA (reference sequence). CDR3 DNA sequence: TGCAGCGGCGGGGCAGGGAGGGACACTGAAGCTCTCTTT. Translated, it gives CSGGAGRDTEALF.

This clonotype was counted ten times or more. The chain has TRBV9 and TRBJ2-3; possibly TRBD2 for D (6 bases). Between the trimmed V and J ends, which lost 4 bases and 2 bases, there was a span of 14 bases. This CDR3 has 15 residues. Germline V gene lookup returns CDR1 SGDLS and CDR2 YYNGEE. The CDR3 sequence is CASSPWGGATDTQYF. The DNA for the CDR3 is TGTGCCAGCAGCCCATGGGGCGGGGCCACAGATACGCAGTATTTT.

This clonotype was seen many times. CDR3 in DNA: TGTGCCAGCAGCTTAGACGGACTAGCGGGGGGGACCTACAATGAGCAGTTCTTC. This gives the protein CASSLDGLAGGTYNEQFF. V is TRBV11-2 and J is TRBJ2-1; TRBD2 agrees at 15 bases. The junction had 2 bases not matched to a gene; V was cut back by 0 bases and J by 2 bases. Per germline, CDR1 SGHAT and CDR2 FQNNGV. The CDR3 runs to 18 residues.

In its sample, this clonotype was seen many times. V and J are TRBV7-9 and TRBJ1-4; D remains unclear. The germline V and J ends were trimmed by 5 bases and 8 bases, with 18 bases remaining between them. The germline V gene encodes CDR1 SEHNR and CDR2 FQNEAQ (reference sequence). The CDR3 spans 15 residues. The CDR3 sequence: CASSPRRVGGEKLFF. The CDR3 nucleotides are TGTGCCAGCAGCCCACGTCGGGTAGGCGGAGAAAAACTGTTTTTT. Using reference TRBV7-9 and TRBJ1-4 for the parts outside the CDR3, the full variable domain is DTGVSQNPRHKITKRGQNVTFRCDPISEHNRLYWYRQTLGQGPEFLTYFQNEAQLEKSRLLSDRFSAERPKGSFSTLEIQRTEQGDSAMYLCASSPRRVGGEKLFFGSGTQLSVL.

There are many counts of this clonotype. This chain's CDR3 is CASSLGSTPEAFF. CDR3 bases: TGCGCCAGCAGCTTGGGCTCGACCCCTGAAGCTTTCTTT. The chain recombines TRBV5-1 with TRBJ1-1; D remains unclear. The CDR3 runs 13 residues. V was shortened by 0 bases and J by 6 bases, with 9 bases between the two germline ends. CDR1 and CDR2 from the germline V gene are SGHRS and YFSETQ. Based on the CDR3 plus reference TRBV5-1 and TRBJ1-1, the full variable domain is KAGVTQTPRYLIKTRGQQVTLSCSPISGHRSVSWYQQTPGQGLQFLFEYFSETQRNKGNFPGRFSGRQFSNSRSEMNVSTLELGDSALYLCASSLGSTPEAFFGQGTRLTVV.

This clonotype was counted at least ten times. This chain joins TRBV7-2 and TRBJ2-2, with D perhaps matching TRBD1 (5 bases). This CDR3 spans 16 amino acids. CDR1 is SGHTA and CDR2 is FQGNSA in the germline V gene. V shed 2 bases and J shed 5 bases, with 15 bases lying between them. In nucleotides, the CDR3 is TGTGCCAGCAGCTTACACAGGACAAGTGCGACCGGGGAGCTGTTTTTT. Translated, it gives CASSLHRTSATGELFF.

This clonotype was observed at least ten times. V gene TRBV6-5 combines with J gene TRBJ1-6, with D possibly being TRBD1 (5 bases). The CDR3 is made up of 14 amino acids. In germline, CDR1 is MNHEY, CDR2 SVGAGI. Trimming shortened V by 6 bases and J by 11 bases, and 17 bases separated the two germline ends. The CDR3 nucleotides are TGTGCCAGCAGACCGGGACTAAATCGGACACCCCTCCACTTT. It yields the protein CASRPGLNRTPLHF.

There are many counts of this clonotype. V gene TRBV10-3 combines with J gene TRBJ2-5; D might be TRBD2 (5 bases). The CDR3 contains 13 residues. V shed 6 bases and J shed 2 bases, with 10 bases lying between them. Germline assignment: CDR1 ENHRY and CDR2 SYGVKD. This chain's CDR3 is CAIRERGQETQYF. Here the CDR3 DNA reads TGTGCCATCAGGGAGAGAGGGCAAGAGACCCAGTACTTC.

This clonotype was seen repeatedly, ten times or more. This chain joins TRBV5-6 and TRBJ2-7; D gene ambiguous. Germline loops: CDR1 SGHDT, CDR2 YYEEEE. Trimming stripped 0 bases from V and 6 bases from J, with 4 bases between. This CDR3 has 11 residues. CDR3 sequence: CASSLASEQYF. The CDR3 DNA reads TGTGCCAGCAGCTTGGCGTCCGAGCAGTACTTC.

This clonotype was seen ten or more times. The V gene is TRBV27, the J gene TRBJ2-1; a possible D gene is TRBD1 (5 bases). From germline, CDR1 is MNHEY and CDR2 SMNVEV (reference sequence). V was trimmed by 6 bases and J by 8 bases, leaving 14 bases between them. CDR3 length: 13 residues. The CDR3 region has the DNA TGTGCCAGCAGCCCACCTCCAGGGTATGAGCAGTTCTTC. It is translated as CASSPPPGYEQFF.

This clonotype was counted many times. The rearrangement joins TRBV12-5 to TRBJ2-1; no clear D gene. The V end was cut by 5 bases, the J end by 4 bases, with 6 bases between. The CDR3 contains 12 residues. From germline, CDR1 is LGHNT and CDR2 FRNRAP. CDR3 DNA sequence: TGTGCTAGTGGTCACGGATACAATGAGCAGTTCTTC. Protein sequence: CASGHGYNEQFF. The full variable domain, rest sourced from reference TRBV12-5 and TRBJ2-1, is DARVTQTPRHKVTEMGQEVTMRCQPILGHNTVFWYRQTMMQGLELLAYFRNRAPLDDSGMPKDRFSAEMPDATLATLKIQPSEPRDSAVYFCASGHGYNEQFFGPGTRLTVL.

This clonotype was seen repeatedly, ten times or more. The genes are TRBV10-2 and TRBJ2-2; D uncertain. The CDR3 has 13 amino acids. Looked up from germline, CDR1 is WSHSY and CDR2 is SAAADI. The germline V and J ends were trimmed by 3 bases and 8 bases, with 10 bases remaining between them. CDR3 nucleotides: TGCGCCAGCAGTGAATATCGGGTGGGGGAGCTGTTTTTT. Protein product: CASSEYRVGELFF.

This clonotype was detected ten times or more. The V call is TRBV6-1, the J call TRBJ1-4, with 7 bases fitting TRBD1. Germline V lookup: CDR1 MNHNS, CDR2 SASEGT. The CDR3 is 15 residues long. Trimming at V came to 6 bases and at J to 8 bases, leaving 12 bases not matched to a gene. CDR3 nucleotide sequence: TGTGCCAGCAGAAGAACCGGGACAGTAACGGAAAAACTGTTTTTT. Translating gives CASRRTGTVTEKLFF.

The sample holds many counts of this clonotype. The V gene is TRBV29-1, the J gene TRBJ2-7, with 8 bases that match TRBD1. The CDR3 spans 13 residues. Germline CDR1 reads SQVTM; CDR2 reads ANQGSEA. The trim removed 5 bases at V and 6 bases at J, leaving 9 bases unmatched. The CDR3 is CSVLDRGDFEQYF. The CDR3 nucleotides are TGCAGCGTTTTAGACAGGGGAGATTTCGAGCAGTACTTC.

The table lists this clonotype with many counts. This chain connects TRBV12-3 or TRBV12-4 to TRBJ1-4; weak D call: TRBD1 (6 bases). The CDR3 totals 15 residues. V was clipped by 6 bases and J by 7 bases, with 18 bases between them. CDR3 coding DNA: TGTGCCAGCAGAGCCCCCGGGGGGCGACGTGAAAAACTGTTTTTT. It is translated as CASRAPGGRREKLFF.

This clonotype was seen many times. This rearrangement joins TRBV18 to TRBJ1-2; D is unresolved. The germline V and J ends were trimmed by 3 bases and 3 bases, with 11 bases remaining between them. This CDR3 comprises 14 residues. CDR1 is KGHSH and CDR2 is LQKENI in the germline V gene. The CDR3 reads CASSPPGIDYGYTF. The CDR3 DNA is TGTGCCAGCTCACCCCCGGGAATCGACTATGGCTACACCTTC. The variable domain in full, with the rest retrieved from reference TRBV18 and TRBJ1-2, is NAGVMQNPRHLVRRRGQEARLRCSPMKGHSHVYWYRQLPEEGLKFMVYLQKENIIDESGMPKERFSAEFPKEGPSILRIQQVVRGDSAAYFCASSPPGIDYGYTFGSGTRLTVV.

The CDR3 DNA reads as TGTGCCAGCAGTTTGGCCGACATCTCTGGGGCCAACGTCCTGACTTTC. Protein product: CASSLADISGANVLTF. V gene TRBV28 combines with J gene TRBJ2-6; D is uncertain. CDR3 length equals 16 residues. Germline CDR1 is MDHEN and CDR2 is SYDVKM. The V and J ends lost 3 bases and 0 bases respectively, with 9 bases between them.

Many counts were recorded for this clonotype. The genes are TRBV20-1 and TRBJ2-1; TRBD2 matches 13 bases. With V trimmed by 1 base and J by 8 bases, 5 bases remained unmatched. This CDR3 spans 15 amino acids. Per the germline V gene, CDR1 is DFQATT and CDR2 is SNEGSKA (reference sequence). DNA for the CDR3: TGCAGTGCTAGAGTTACTAGCGGGGGGGCCGATGAGCAGTTCTTC. As protein: CSARVTSGGADEQFF.

This clonotype came up many times. This sequence joins TRBV7-9 and TRBJ1-1; no definite D call. Trimming took 3 bases from V and 0 from J, leaving 8 bases between them. The CDR3 totals 14 residues. The germline CDR1 and CDR2 sequences are SEHNR and FQNEAQ (reference sequence). The CDR3 sequence is CASSFIDLNTEAFF. The CDR3 DNA follows: TGTGCCAGCAGCTTTATAGATCTGAACACTGAAGCTTTCTTT.

At least ten counts were recorded for this clonotype. V gene TRBV7-3 combines with J gene TRBJ2-7, with 8 bases that match TRBD1. Germline V gene sequence: CDR1 SGHTA, CDR2 FQGTGA. V trimming: 2 bases; J trimming: 1 base; junction bases outside the gene matches: 10. This CDR3 is built from 17 residues. As DNA, the CDR3 is TGTGCCAGCAGCTTACGGGGGACAGGAAGCCAATCCTACGAGCAGTACGTC. Translating gives CASSLRGTGSQSYEQYV.

The CDR3 coding sequence is TGTGCCAGCAGTGACAACCGGTATGAGCAGTTCTTC. Protein sequence: CASSDNRYEQFF. The chain joins TRBV25-1 to TRBJ2-1; D remains unclear. This CDR3 has 12 residues. Looked up from germline, CDR1 is MGHDK and CDR2 is SYGVNS. V lost 3 bases and J 8 bases, leaving 8 bases between the germline ends. The whole variable domain, remainder taken from reference TRBV25-1 and TRBJ2-1, is EADIYQTPRYLVIGTGKKITLECSQTMGHDKMYWYQQDPGMELHLIHYSYGVNSTEKGDLSSESTVSRIRTEHFPLTLESARPSHTSQYLCASSDNRYEQFFGPGTRLTVL.

This clonotype was observed once. The gene calls are TRBV6-5 and TRBJ2-5; D gene uncertain. CDR1 is MNHEY and CDR2 is SVGAGI in the germline V gene. The CDR3 has 12 amino acids. V lost 8 bases and J 5 bases, leaving 12 bases between the germline ends. Here the CDR3 reads CASFLDGETQYF. In DNA, the CDR3 is TGTGCCAGCTTCTTGGACGGCGAGACCCAGTACTTC.

This clonotype came up many times. The chain links TRBV6-2 or TRBV6-3 to TRBJ2-7, with D perhaps TRBD1 or TRBD2 (5 bases each). Germline V gives CDR1 MNHEY, CDR2 SVGEGT. Trimming shortened V by 4 bases and J by 3 bases, and 13 bases separated the two germline ends. This CDR3 spans 14 amino acids. This CDR3 is CASSSPGPHYEQYF. CDR3 coding DNA: TGTGCCAGCAGTTCTCCGGGACCACACTACGAGCAGTACTTC.

In this sample, this clonotype turned up many times. The V and J genes are TRBV18 and TRBJ2-7; TRBD2 matches at 12 bases. Germline V gene sequence: CDR1 KGHSH, CDR2 LQKENI. V shed 2 bases and J 2 bases; nucleotides not matched to a gene: 4. The CDR3 covers 16 residues. The CDR3 bases are TGTGCCAGCTCACCATCGGGACTAGCGGGTACCTACGAGCAGTACTTC. Its translation is CASSPSGLAGTYEQYF.

This clonotype has ten or more counts. The rearrangement joins TRBV4-2 to TRBJ1-5; unclear D gene. This CDR3 contains 16 residues. Trimming pared 0 bases from V and 4 bases from J, leaving 13 bases between. The V gene's germline CDR1 is LGHNA and CDR2 YNFKEQ. Written as DNA, the CDR3 is TGTGCCAGCAGCCAAGACTCGGGCGGCTTTAATCAGCCCCAGCATTTT. It yields the protein CASSQDSGGFNQPQHF.